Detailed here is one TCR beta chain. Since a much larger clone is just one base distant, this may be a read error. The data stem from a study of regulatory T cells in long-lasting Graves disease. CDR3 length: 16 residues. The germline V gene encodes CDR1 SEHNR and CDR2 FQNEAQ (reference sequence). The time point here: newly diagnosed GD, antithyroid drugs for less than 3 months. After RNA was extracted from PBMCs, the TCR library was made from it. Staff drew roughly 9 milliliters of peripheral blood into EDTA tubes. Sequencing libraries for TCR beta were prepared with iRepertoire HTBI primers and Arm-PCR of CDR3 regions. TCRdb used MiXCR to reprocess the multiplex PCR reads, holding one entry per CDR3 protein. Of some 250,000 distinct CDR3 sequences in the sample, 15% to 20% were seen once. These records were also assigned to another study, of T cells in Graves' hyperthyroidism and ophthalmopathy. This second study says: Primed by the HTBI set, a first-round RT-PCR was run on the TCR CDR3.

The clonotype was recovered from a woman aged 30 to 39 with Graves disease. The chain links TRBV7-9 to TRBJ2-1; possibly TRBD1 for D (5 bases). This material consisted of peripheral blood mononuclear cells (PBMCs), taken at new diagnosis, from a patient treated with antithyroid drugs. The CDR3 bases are TGTGCCGGCAGCTTATTCTCAGGGATCACCTACAATGAGCGGTTCTTC. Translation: CAGSLFSGITYNERFF. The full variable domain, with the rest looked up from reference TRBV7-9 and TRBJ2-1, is DTGVSQNPRHKITKRGQNVTFRCDPISEHNRLYWYRQTLGQGPEFLTYFQNEAQLEKSRLLSDRFSAERPKGSFSTLEIQRTEQGDSAMYLCAGSLFSGITYNERFFGPGTRLTVL.